The 14 T cell receptor beta chains below all came from one sample that was sequenced in a study of cytomegalovirus exposure and HLA in healthy donors. PCR primers comprised 60 Vbeta and 13 Jbeta primers. Clones were sequenced by immunoSEQ multiplex PCR, and TCRdb holds only the in-frame ones, with some missing. Found here are about 200,000 clones, around 77% of them singletons; the top ten hold under 3%. The sequenced sample was PBMCs. Receptors originate from a young woman in good health and CMV-seronegative.

The chain combines TRBV29-1 with TRBJ2-1, with 9 bases aligning to TRBD2. Germline loops: CDR1 SQVTM, CDR2 ANQGSEA. The CDR3 has 14 amino acids. With V trimmed by 6 bases and J by 8 bases, 11 bases remained unmatched. DNA for the CDR3: TGCAGCGTCAACCCGAGGCTAGCGGGATATGAGCAGTTCTTC. This codes for CSVNPRLAGYEQFF.

V usage is TRBV10-3 and J usage is TRBJ2-7; 13 nucleotides match TRBD2. CDR1 ENHRY and CDR2 SYGVKD come from the germline V gene. V lost 7 bases, J lost 9 bases, and 21 bases stayed unmatched. The CDR3 contains 18 residues. CDR3 in amino acids: CAINSWTSGRSPTPVQYF. DNA for the CDR3: TGTGCCATCAATTCATGGACTAGCGGGAGATCCCCCACTCCTGTGCAGTACTTC.

This clone was recorded a few times. The chain has TRBV6-5 and TRBJ1-2; D gene uncertain. Trimming removed 6 bases from V and 0 bases from J, with 11 bases in between. This CDR3 comprises 14 residues. Germline values: CDR1 MNHEY, CDR2 SVGAGI. The CDR3 DNA reads as TGTGCCAGCAGCGATACAGTTACTAACTATGGCTACACCTTC. Its protein product is CASSDTVTNYGYTF.

The rearrangement links TRBV5-4 to TRBJ2-3; 9 nucleotides align to TRBD2. This CDR3 is built from 13 residues. In germline, CDR1 is SGHNT, CDR2 YYREEE (reference sequence). The V gene end was trimmed by 0 bases and the J gene end by 9 bases; junction bases not matched to a gene: 2. The CDR3 sequence: CASSLVAGGTQYF. DNA for the CDR3: TGTGCCAGCAGCTTGGTCGCGGGGGGGACGCAGTATTTT.

The V and J genes are TRBV2 and TRBJ2-7, with 9 bases fitting TRBD2. The CDR3 contains 15 residues. The J segment lost 3 bases and the V segment lost 4 bases, leaving 7 bases of the junction unmatched. Germline V gives CDR1 SNHLY, CDR2 FYNNEI. The CDR3, as DNA: TGTGCCAGCAGTGCCAGTAGCGGGAGTCTCTACGAGCAGTACTTC. Its translation: CASSASSGSLYEQYF.

This chain connects TRBV29-1 to TRBJ2-2; 11 bases map to TRBD2. Germline-derived CDR1 and CDR2 are SQVTM and ANQGSEA. This CDR3 spans 16 amino acids. The V segment lost 1 base and the J segment 6 bases; nucleotides outside the gene matches: 7. The CDR3 region has the DNA TGCAGCGTTGAAGTGCCACTAGCGGGAGTAGCCGGGGAGCTGTTTTTT. It is translated as CSVEVPLAGVAGELFF.

In its sample, this clone was seen once. The gene calls are TRBV7-3 and TRBJ2-3; 7 bases are shared with TRBD1. CDR3 length equals 15 residues. Germline CDR1 is SGHTA and CDR2 is FQGTGA. V trimming: 5 bases; J trimming: 2 bases; junction bases outside the gene matches: 7. CDR3 sequence: CASSIKTGSTDTQYF. DNA of the CDR3: TGTGCCAGCAGCATCAAGACAGGGTCCACAGATACGCAGTATTTT.

This rearrangement joins TRBV6-4 to TRBJ2-1, with unresolved D. With 3 bases removed from V and 4 bases from J, the gap between germline ends came to 13 bases. CDR3 length: 15 residues. The germline gives CDR1 MRHNA, CDR2 SNTAGT. DNA for the CDR3: TGTGCCAGCAGTGAAAACCCCCAGATATACAATGAGCAGTTCTTC. It is translated as CASSENPQIYNEQFF.

The CDR3 DNA sequence: TGCAGCGTTGAACCAAGCGGGAGACGGAATACGCAGTATTTT. This gives the protein CSVEPSGRRNTQYF. The chain employs TRBV29-1 and TRBJ2-3; TRBD2 aligns across 8 bases. Germline CDR1 SQVTM, CDR2 ANQGSEA. After removal of 2 bases from V and 7 bases from J, the junction contained 8 bases not matched to a gene. The CDR3 is 14 amino acids.

The V and J genes are TRBV10-3 and TRBJ1-4; D is undetermined. V dropped 2 bases and J dropped 6 bases, with 10 bases sitting between them. Germline CDR1 and CDR2: ENHRY and SYGVKD. The CDR3 consists of 14 residues. CDR3 region: CAISETYSDEKLFF. Here the CDR3 DNA reads TGTGCCATCAGTGAGACCTACAGTGATGAAAAACTGTTTTTT.

V gene TRBV6-1 combines with J gene TRBJ2-3; no definite D call. Germline V gene data show CDR1 as MNHNS and CDR2 as SASEGT. The CDR3 sequence is 12 residues long. V was trimmed by 6 bases and J by 0 bases, leaving 4 bases between them. CDR3 loop: CASRSSTDTQYF. CDR3 in DNA: TGTGCCAGCAGGTCGAGCACAGATACGCAGTATTTT.

The chain has TRBV27 and TRBJ2-7; TRBD1 agrees at 8 bases. V shed 0 bases, J shed 6 bases, and the junction held 4 bases outside the gene matches. The CDR3 totals 14 residues. The germline CDR1 and CDR2 sequences are MNHEY and SMNVEV (reference sequence). In DNA, the CDR3 is TGTGCCAGCAGTTTATCCCCCAGGGGGCCCGAGCAGTACTTC. Translation gives CASSLSPRGPEQYF.

The chain uses TRBV6-5 and TRBJ2-7; no clear D. Germline CDR1 and CDR2: MNHEY and SVGAGI. The CDR3 is 14 amino acids. V dropped 6 bases and J dropped 0 bases, with 12 bases sitting between them. The CDR3 protein is CASSTTVFSYEQYF. The CDR3 nucleotides are TGTGCCAGCAGCACCACAGTTTTCTCCTACGAGCAGTACTTC.

The chain has TRBV19 and TRBJ2-1, with D maybe TRBD2 (5 bases). Germline loops: CDR1 LNHDA, CDR2 SQIVND (reference sequence). This CDR3 is 12 amino acids long. The V end was cut by 2 bases, the J end by 7 bases, with 6 bases between. The CDR3: CASSIRGNEQFF. Written as DNA, the CDR3 is TGTGCCAGTAGTATACGAGGGAATGAGCAGTTCTTC.